The next 7 T cell receptor beta chains were all read from a single sample in a study of cytomegalovirus exposure and HLA in healthy donors. 13 Jbeta primers and 60 Vbeta primers were used for the PCR. This table comes from immunoSEQ multiplex PCR, and its TCRdb copy is limited to in-frame clones, with some not included. The table lists about 270,000 clones, around 65% of them singletons. Material for sequencing was PBMCs. The receptors come from a female donor in good health and CMV-seronegative.

V is TRBV28 and J is TRBJ1-2; 9 bases are shared with TRBD1. In germline, CDR1 is MDHEN, CDR2 SYDVKM. The CDR3 covers 15 residues. The V and J ends lost 3 bases and 4 bases, in that order; junction bases with no gene match: 6. This CDR3 is CASSFPQGAGYGYTF. DNA of the CDR3: TGTGCCAGCAGTTTCCCACAGGGGGCGGGCTATGGCTACACCTTC.

This clone occurred a few times. DNA of the CDR3: TGCGCCAGCAGCGAGGGGGTCAATCAGCCCCAGCATTTT. Residues: CASSEGVNQPQHF. The chain links TRBV5-1 to TRBJ1-5; tentative D call: TRBD1 (6 bases). V lost 4 bases to trimming and J lost 3 bases, with 8 bases between them. Looked up from germline, CDR1 is SGHRS and CDR2 is YFSETQ. The CDR3 length is 13 residues. The full variable domain, in which reference TRBV5-1 and TRBJ1-5 provide the parts outside the CDR3, is KAGVTQTPRYLIKTRGQQVTLSCSPISGHRSVSWYQQTPGQGLQFLFEYFSETQRNKGNFPGRFSGRQFSNSRSEMNVSTLELGDSALYLCASSEGVNQPQHFGDGTRLSIL.

The chain uses TRBV2 and TRBJ1-3; D is unresolved. This CDR3 region has 15 residues. CDR1 is SNHLY and CDR2 is FYNNEI in the germline V gene. The V and J ends lost 4 bases and 0 bases respectively, with 10 bases between them. CDR3 loop: CASSVSTFSGNTIYF. CDR3 DNA: TGTGCCAGCAGTGTGTCGACTTTCTCTGGAAACACCATATATTTT.

V gene TRBV10-3 combines with J gene TRBJ1-5, with D hard to call. The CDR3 has 13 amino acids. Germline CDR1 and CDR2: ENHRY and SYGVKD. Trimming pared 3 bases from V and 4 bases from J, leaving 7 bases between. This CDR3 is CAISDIRNQPQHF. The CDR3 bases are TGTGCCATCAGTGATATTAGAAATCAGCCCCAGCATTTT.

V is TRBV5-4 and J is TRBJ2-7; 8 bases map to TRBD2. J gave up 3 bases and V 4 bases, and 9 bases lay outside the gene matches. Germline-derived CDR1 and CDR2 are SGHNT and YYREEE (reference sequence). The CDR3 contains 15 residues. For the CDR3, the DNA is TGTGCCAGCAGCCTGGAAGCGGGAGTACTCTACGAGCAGTACTTC. This encodes CASSLEAGVLYEQYF.

The V gene is TRBV30, the J gene TRBJ1-2; 10 nucleotides agree with TRBD1. Germline V lookup: CDR1 GTSNPN, CDR2 SVGIG (reference sequence). Germline trimming cut 4 bases from V and 0 bases from J; bases unmatched to any gene: 11. The CDR3 has 17 amino acids. CDR3 loop: CAWTPRTGGLANYGYTF. In DNA, the CDR3 is TGTGCCTGGACCCCCCGGACAGGGGGTTTAGCTAACTATGGCTACACCTTC.

This clone was recorded only once. V and J are TRBV2 and TRBJ2-6, with 8 bases fitting TRBD1. The CDR3 has 14 residues. V shed 10 bases, J shed 2 bases, and the junction held 4 bases outside the gene matches. The germline V gene has CDR1 SNHLY and CDR2 FYNNEI. The CDR3 nucleotides are TGTGCCACTTCCAGGGGGCCTGGGGCCAACGTCCTGACTTTC. Translating gives CATSRGPGANVLTF.